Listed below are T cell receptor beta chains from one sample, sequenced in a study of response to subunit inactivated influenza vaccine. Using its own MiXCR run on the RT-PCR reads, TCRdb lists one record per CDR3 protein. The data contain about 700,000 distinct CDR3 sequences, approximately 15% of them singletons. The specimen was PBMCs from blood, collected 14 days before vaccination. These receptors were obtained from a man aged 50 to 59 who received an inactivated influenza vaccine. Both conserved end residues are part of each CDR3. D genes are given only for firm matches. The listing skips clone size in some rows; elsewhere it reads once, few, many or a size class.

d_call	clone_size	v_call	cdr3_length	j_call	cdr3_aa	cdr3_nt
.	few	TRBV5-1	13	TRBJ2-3	CASSLTGLDTQYF	TGCGCCAGCAGTTTGACAGGTTTAGATACGCAGTATTTT
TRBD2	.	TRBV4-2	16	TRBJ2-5	CASSQSSSGGQETQYF	TGTGCCAGCAGCCAAAGCTCTAGCGGGGGCCAAGAGACCCAGTACTTC
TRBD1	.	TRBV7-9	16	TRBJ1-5	CASSRGQGVGFQPQHF	TGTGCCAGCAGCCGGGGACAGGGGGTTGGTTTTCAGCCCCAGCATTTT
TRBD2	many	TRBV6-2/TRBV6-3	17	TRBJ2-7	CASSYSMGLAGEDEQYF	TGTGCCAGCAGTTACTCGATGGGACTAGCGGGAGAGGACGAGCAGTACTTC
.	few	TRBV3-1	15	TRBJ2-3	CASSRSGGSTDTQYF	TGTGCCAGCAGTCGTAGCGGAGGTAGCACAGATACGCAGTATTTT
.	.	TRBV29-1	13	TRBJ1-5	CSVALGRDQPQHF	TGCAGCGTTGCCCTGGGGAGGGATCAGCCCCAGCATTTT
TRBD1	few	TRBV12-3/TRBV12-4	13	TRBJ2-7	CASSRGQTHEQYF	TGTGCCAGCAGCCGGGGACAGACCCACGAGCAGTACTTC
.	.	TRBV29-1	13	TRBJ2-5	CSVDRGQTGTQYF	TGCAGCGTTGACAGGGGTCAAACGGGGACCCAGTACTTC
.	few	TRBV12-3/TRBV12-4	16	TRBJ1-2	CASSLASAGYNYGYTF	TGTGCCAGCAGTTTAGCGTCGGCAGGGTACAACTATGGCTACACCTTC
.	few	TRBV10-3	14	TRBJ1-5	CAISEVRVGQPQHF	TGTGCCATCAGTGAAGTCCGGGTCGGTCAGCCCCAGCATTTT
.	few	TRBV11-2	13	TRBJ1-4	CASSLNGNEKLFF	TGTGCCAGCAGCTTAAACGGTAACGAAAAACTGTTTTTT
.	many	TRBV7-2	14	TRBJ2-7	CASSLAGSRGEQYF	TGTGCCAGCAGCTTAGCAGGGAGTCGCGGCGAGCAGTACTTC
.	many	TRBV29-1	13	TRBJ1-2	CSVARGVDYGYTF	TGCAGCGTTGCTAGGGGCGTAGACTATGGCTACACCTTC
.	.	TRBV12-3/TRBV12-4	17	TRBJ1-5	CASSEIPQTGSNQPQHF	TGTGCCAGCAGTGAAATCCCCCAGACGGGGAGCAATCAGCCCCAGCATTTT
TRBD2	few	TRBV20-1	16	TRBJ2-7	CSAKPTKLAGPYEQYF	TGCAGTGCAAAACCAACCAAGTTAGCGGGACCATACGAGCAGTACTTC
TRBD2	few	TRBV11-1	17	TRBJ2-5	CASSLSGLAGGRETQYF	TGTGCCAGCAGCTTAAGCGGTCTAGCGGGAGGGAGGGAGACCCAGTACTTC
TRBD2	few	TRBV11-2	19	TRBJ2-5	CASSLVRTSGGTGEETQYF	TGTGCCAGCAGCTTAGTACGGACTAGCGGGGGGACGGGCGAAGAGACCCAGTACTTC
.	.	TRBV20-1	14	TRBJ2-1	CSAATRISYNEQFF	TGCAGTGCGGCGACTAGGATCTCCTACAATGAGCAGTTCTTC